These 2 T cell receptor beta chains were sequenced from one sample in a study of blood T cell repertoires in COVID-19. Profiled with immunoSEQ multiplex PCR; TCRdb holds only in-frame clones, not every one. This table has over 60,000 clones, 80% to 90% appearing once. The specimen was peripheral blood. All receptors come from a man older than 75 with acute or convalescent COVID-19.

This sequence joins TRBV27 and TRBJ1-1, with a weak D call TRBD1 (5 bases). Germline assignment: CDR1 MNHEY and CDR2 SMNVEV (reference sequence). V lost 6 bases to trimming and J lost 11 bases, with 25 bases between them. This CDR3 has 15 residues. The CDR3 is CASSPITGLSAGAFF. The CDR3 bases are TGTGCCAGCAGCCCCATTACAGGACTATCAGCGGGCGCTTTCTTT.

The CDR3, as DNA: TGTGCCAGCAGGCCCAGGGGGACCATAAATCAGCCCCAGCATTTT. Its translation: CASRPRGTINQPQHF. V is TRBV6-4 and J is TRBJ1-5, with 7 positions matching TRBD1. This CDR3 has 15 amino acids. Looked up from germline, CDR1 is MRHNA and CDR2 is SNTAGT. V shed 6 bases and J 4 bases; nucleotides not matched to a gene: 9.